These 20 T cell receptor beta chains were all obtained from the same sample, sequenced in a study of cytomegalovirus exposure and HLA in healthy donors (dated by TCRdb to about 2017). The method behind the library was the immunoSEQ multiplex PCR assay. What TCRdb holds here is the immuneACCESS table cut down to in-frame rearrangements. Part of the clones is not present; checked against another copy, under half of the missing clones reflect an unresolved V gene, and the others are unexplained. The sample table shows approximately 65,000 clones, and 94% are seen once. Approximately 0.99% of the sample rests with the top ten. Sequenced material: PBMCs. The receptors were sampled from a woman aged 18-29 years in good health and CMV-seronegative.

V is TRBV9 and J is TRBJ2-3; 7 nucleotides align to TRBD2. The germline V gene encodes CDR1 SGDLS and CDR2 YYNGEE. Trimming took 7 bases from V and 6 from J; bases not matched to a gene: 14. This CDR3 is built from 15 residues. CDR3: CASGIPGEGLDTQYF. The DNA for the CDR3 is TGTGCCAGCGGGATACCTGGGGAGGGCCTCGATACGCAGTATTTT.

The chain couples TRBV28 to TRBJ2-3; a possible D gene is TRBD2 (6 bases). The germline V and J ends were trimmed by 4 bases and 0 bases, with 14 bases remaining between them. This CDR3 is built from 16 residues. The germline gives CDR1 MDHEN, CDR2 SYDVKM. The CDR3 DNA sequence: TGTGCCAGCAGTTCCCGGGGTGGGACTAGCACAGATACGCAGTATTTT. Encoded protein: CASSSRGGTSTDTQYF.

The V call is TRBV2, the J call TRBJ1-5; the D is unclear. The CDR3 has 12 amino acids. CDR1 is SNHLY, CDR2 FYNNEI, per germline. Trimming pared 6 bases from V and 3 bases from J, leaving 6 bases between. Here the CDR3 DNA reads TGTGCCAGCAGCCCTTACAATCAGCCCCAGCATTTT. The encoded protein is CASSPYNQPQHF.

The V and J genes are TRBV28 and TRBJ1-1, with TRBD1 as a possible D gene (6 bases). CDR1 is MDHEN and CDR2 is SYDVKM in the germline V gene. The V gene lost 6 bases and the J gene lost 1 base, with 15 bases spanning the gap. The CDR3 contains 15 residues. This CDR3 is CASRIPDRPNTEAFF. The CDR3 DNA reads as TGTGCCAGCAGGATACCGGACAGACCGAACACTGAAGCTTTCTTT.

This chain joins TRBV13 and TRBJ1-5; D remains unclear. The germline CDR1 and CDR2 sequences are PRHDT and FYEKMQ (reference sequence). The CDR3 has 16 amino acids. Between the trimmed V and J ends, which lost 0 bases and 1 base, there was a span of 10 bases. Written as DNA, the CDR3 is TGTGCCAGCAGCTTAGGTGGGAGGGCGAGCAATCAGCCCCAGCATTTT. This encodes CASSLGGRASNQPQHF.

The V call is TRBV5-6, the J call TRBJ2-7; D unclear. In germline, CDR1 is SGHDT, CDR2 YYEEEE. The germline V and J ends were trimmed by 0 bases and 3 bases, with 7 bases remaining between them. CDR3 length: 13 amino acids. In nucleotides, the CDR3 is TGTGCCAGCAGCTTGGGACTTTTCTACGAGCAGTACTTC. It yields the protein CASSLGLFYEQYF.

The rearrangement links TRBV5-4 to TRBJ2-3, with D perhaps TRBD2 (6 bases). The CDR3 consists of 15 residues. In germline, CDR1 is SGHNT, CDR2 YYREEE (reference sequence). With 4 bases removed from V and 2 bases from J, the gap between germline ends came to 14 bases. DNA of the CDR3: TGTGCCAGCAGCCCGGACTACTACAACACAGATACGCAGTATTTT. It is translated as CASSPDYYNTDTQYF. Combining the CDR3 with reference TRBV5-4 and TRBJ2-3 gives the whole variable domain ETGVTQSPTHLIKTRGQQVTLRCSSQSGHNTVSWYQQALGQGPQFIFQYYREEENGRGNFPPRFSGLQFPNYSSELNVNALELDDSALYLCASSPDYYNTDTQYFGPGTRLTVL.

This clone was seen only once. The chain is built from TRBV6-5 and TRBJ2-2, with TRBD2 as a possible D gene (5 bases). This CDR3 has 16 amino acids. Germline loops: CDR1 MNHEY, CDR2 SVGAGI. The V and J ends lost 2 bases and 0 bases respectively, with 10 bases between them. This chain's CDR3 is CASSYRGQANTGELFF. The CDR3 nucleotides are TGTGCCAGCAGTTACAGAGGGCAGGCGAACACCGGGGAGCTGTTTTTT.

In DNA form, the CDR3 reads TGCGCCAGCAGCCAAGATCTAGCGGGGGGCGCTGAGCAGTTCTTC. Amino acid sequence: CASSQDLAGGAEQFF. The rearrangement joins TRBV4-3 to TRBJ2-1, with 11 bases lining up with TRBD2. This CDR3 has 15 amino acids. Germline V CDR1 and CDR2: LGHNA, YSLEER. V was pared by 0 bases and J by 9 bases, with 4 bases of the junction left unmatched.

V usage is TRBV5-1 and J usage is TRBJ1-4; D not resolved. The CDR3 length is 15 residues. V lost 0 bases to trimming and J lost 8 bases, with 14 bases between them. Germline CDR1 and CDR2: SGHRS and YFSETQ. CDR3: CASSLAAGYGEKLFF. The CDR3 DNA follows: TGCGCCAGCAGCTTGGCCGCGGGGTATGGGGAAAAACTGTTTTTT. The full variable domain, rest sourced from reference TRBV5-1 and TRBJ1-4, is KAGVTQTPRYLIKTRGQQVTLSCSPISGHRSVSWYQQTPGQGLQFLFEYFSETQRNKGNFPGRFSGRQFSNSRSEMNVSTLELGDSALYLCASSLAAGYGEKLFFGSGTQLSVL.

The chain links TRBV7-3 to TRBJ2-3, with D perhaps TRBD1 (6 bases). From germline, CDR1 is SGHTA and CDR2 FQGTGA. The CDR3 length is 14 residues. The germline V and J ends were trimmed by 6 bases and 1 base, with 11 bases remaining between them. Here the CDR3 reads CASRLTGGTDTQYF. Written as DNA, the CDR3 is TGTGCCAGCAGACTGACAGGAGGCACAGATACGCAGTATTTT.

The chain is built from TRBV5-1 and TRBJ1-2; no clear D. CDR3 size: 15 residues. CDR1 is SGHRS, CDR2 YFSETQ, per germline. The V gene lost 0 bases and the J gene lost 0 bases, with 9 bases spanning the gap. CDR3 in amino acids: CASSLVAEANYGYTF. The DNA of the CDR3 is TGCGCCAGCAGCTTGGTGGCAGAAGCTAACTATGGCTACACCTTC.

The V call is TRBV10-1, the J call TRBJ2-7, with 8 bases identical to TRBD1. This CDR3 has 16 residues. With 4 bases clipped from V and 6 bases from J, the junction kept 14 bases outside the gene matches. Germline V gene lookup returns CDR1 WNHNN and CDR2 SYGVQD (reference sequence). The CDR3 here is CASSGLTGADQPEQYF. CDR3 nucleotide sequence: TGCGCCAGCAGTGGTTTGACAGGGGCCGACCAACCCGAGCAGTACTTC.

CDR3 DNA: TGTGCCTGGAGTGTTCGGACTAGCGGGAACTACGAGCAGTACTTC. Amino acids: CAWSVRTSGNYEQYF. V and J are TRBV30 and TRBJ2-7; 12 bases align to TRBD2. The CDR3 is made up of 15 amino acids. V gave up 0 bases and J gave up 3 bases; unmatched junction bases: 3. Per the germline V gene, CDR1 is GTSNPN and CDR2 is SVGIG (reference sequence).

As DNA, the CDR3 is TGTGCCAGCAACCTCGCCCCTCGGAGCTATGGCTACACCTTC. The encoded protein is CASNLAPRSYGYTF. The chain employs TRBV5-4 and TRBJ1-2; D gene uncertain. The germline V gene encodes CDR1 SGHNT and CDR2 YYREEE (reference sequence). The CDR3 spans 14 residues. With 6 bases removed from V and 4 bases from J, the gap between germline ends came to 16 bases.

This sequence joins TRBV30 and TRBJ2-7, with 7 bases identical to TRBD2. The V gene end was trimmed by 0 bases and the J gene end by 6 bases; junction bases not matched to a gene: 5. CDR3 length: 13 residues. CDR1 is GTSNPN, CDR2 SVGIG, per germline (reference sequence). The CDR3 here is CAWSVTSGVEQYF. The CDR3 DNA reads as TGTGCCTGGAGTGTAACGAGCGGGGTCGAGCAGTACTTC. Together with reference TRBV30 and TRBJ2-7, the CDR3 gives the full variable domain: SQTIHQWPATLVQPVGSPLSLECTVEGTSNPNLYWYRQAAGRGLQLLFYSVGIGQISSEVPQNLSASRPQDRQFILSSKKLLLSDSGFYLCAWSVTSGVEQYFGPGTRLTVT.

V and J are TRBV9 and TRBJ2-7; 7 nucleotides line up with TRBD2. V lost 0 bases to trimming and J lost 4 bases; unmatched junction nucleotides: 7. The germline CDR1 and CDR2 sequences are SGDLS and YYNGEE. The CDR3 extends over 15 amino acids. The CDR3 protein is CASSVGLADLYEQYF. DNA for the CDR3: TGTGCCAGCAGCGTAGGCCTAGCGGACCTTTACGAGCAGTACTTC.

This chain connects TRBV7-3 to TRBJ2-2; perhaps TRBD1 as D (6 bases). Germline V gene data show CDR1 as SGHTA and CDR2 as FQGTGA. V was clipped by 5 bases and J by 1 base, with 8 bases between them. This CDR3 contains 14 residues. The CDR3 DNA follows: TGTGCCAGCAGCAAGGACAGGAACACCGGGGAGCTGTTTTTT. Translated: CASSKDRNTGELFF.

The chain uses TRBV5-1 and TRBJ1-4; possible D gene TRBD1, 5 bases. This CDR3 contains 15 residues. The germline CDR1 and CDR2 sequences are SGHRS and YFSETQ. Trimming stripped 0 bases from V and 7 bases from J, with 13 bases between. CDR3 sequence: CASSLEGPGGEKLFF. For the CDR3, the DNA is TGCGCCAGCAGCTTGGAAGGGCCGGGGGGTGAAAAACTGTTTTTT.

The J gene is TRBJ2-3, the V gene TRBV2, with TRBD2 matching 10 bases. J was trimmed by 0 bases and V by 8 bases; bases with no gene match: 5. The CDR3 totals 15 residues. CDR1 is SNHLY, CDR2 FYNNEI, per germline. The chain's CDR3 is CASQRGGRSTDTQYF. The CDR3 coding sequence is TGTGCCAGCCAGCGGGGGGGGAGGAGCACAGATACGCAGTATTTT.